This section outlines one TCR beta chain sequence together with its context. The sample is drawn from a study of shared clonotypes between healthy human individuals. Measured with immunoSEQ multiplex PCR; TCRdb has only the in-frame clones, and not every one. The sample has 2 million to 2.5 million clones, over 90% seen once. The receptor was derived from a young man in good health. Some clones in this sample may be carry-over from other donors' samples. The sample was naive CD4+ T cells from PBMCs. Sample subset: CD45RA+ positively selected.

In nucleotides, the CDR3 is TGTGCCACCAGCATCCGACAGGCCTTTAACACTGAAGCTTTCTTT. Its protein is CATSIRQAFNTEAFF. The rearrangement uses TRBV15 and TRBJ1-1; the D gene is possibly TRBD1 (6 bases). This CDR3 comprises 15 residues. V lost 4 bases, J lost 2 bases, and 14 bases lay in between. Looked up from germline, CDR1 is LNHNV and CDR2 is YYDKDF (reference sequence). The variable domain in full, completed from reference TRBV15 and TRBJ1-1, reads DAMVIQNPRYQVTQFGKPVTLSCSQTLNHNVMYWYQQKSSQAPKLLFHYYDKDFNNEADTPDNFQSRRPNTSFCFLDIRSPGLGDTAMYLCATSIRQAFNTEAFFGQGTRLTVV.